These 7 T cell receptor beta chains were sequenced from one sample in a study of OX40 agonist ivuxolimab in advanced cancers. Sequencing was performed with immunoSEQ multiplex PCR; in TCRdb, only in-frame clones are kept and a portion is missing. The sample lists approximately 90,000 clones; around 82% were seen once. The material sequenced was CD4+ or CD8+ T cells sorted from blood, taken in a trial of the OX40 agonist ivuxolimab. The receptors shown here come from an adult with an advanced solid tumor such as melanoma, head and neck, liver or kidney cancer.

The J gene is TRBJ2-5, the V gene TRBV29-1, with 9 nucleotides matching TRBD2. J was trimmed by 11 bases and V by 4 bases; bases with no gene match: 11. Per germline, CDR1 SQVTM and CDR2 ANQGSEA. This CDR3 contains 13 residues. The CDR3 sequence: CSVGVSGSGEQYF. CDR3 sequence (DNA): TGCAGCGTTGGGGTTAGCGGGAGTGGAGAGCAGTACTTC.

This chain connects TRBV10-1 to TRBJ2-3; either TRBD1 or TRBD2 may supply D (5 bases each). V lost 0 bases to trimming and J lost 5 bases, with 9 bases between them. Germline values: CDR1 WNHNN, CDR2 SYGVQD (reference sequence). This CDR3 spans 14 amino acids. The CDR3: CASSESGRLDTQYF. CDR3 nucleotide sequence: TGCGCCAGCAGTGAGTCGGGACGGCTAGATACGCAGTATTTT.

This clone has a single count. The V and J genes are TRBV9 and TRBJ2-5, with 7 bases matching TRBD1. The germline CDR1 and CDR2 sequences are SGDLS and YYNGEE. V lost 0 bases, J lost 5 bases, and 4 bases stayed unmatched. This CDR3 has 14 amino acids. The CDR3 loop reads CASSVAGTAETQYF. The CDR3, as DNA: TGTGCCAGCAGCGTAGCAGGGACAGCCGAGACCCAGTACTTC. The whole variable domain, remainder taken from reference TRBV9 and TRBJ2-5, is DSGVTQTPKHLITATGQRVTLRCSPRSGDLSVYWYQQSLDQGLQFLIQYYNGEERAKGNILERFSAQQFPDLHSELNLSSLELGDSALYFCASSVAGTAETQYFGPGTRLLVL.

This clone was seen more than once but under ten times. The chain uses TRBV15 and TRBJ2-5, with D possibly matching TRBD2 (6 bases). Germline CDR1 reads LNHNV; CDR2 reads YYDKDF (reference sequence). CDR3 length: 16 residues. V dropped 5 bases and J dropped 5 bases, with 21 bases sitting between them. The CDR3 DNA is TGTGCCACCAGCTCCCCCCCCAGCGGGTACCGGGAGACCCAGTACTTC. This encodes CATSSPPSGYRETQYF.

Only a few counts were recorded for this clone. The gene calls are TRBV5-1 and TRBJ2-1; 14 bases are a match to TRBD2. The germline V gene encodes CDR1 SGHRS and CDR2 YFSETQ. The V segment lost 4 bases and the J segment 8 bases; nucleotides outside the gene matches: 5. The CDR3 covers 15 residues. Written as DNA, the CDR3 is TGCGCCAGCAGCCCCGGGACTAGCGGGAGAGATGAGCAGTTCTTC. Translation: CASSPGTSGRDEQFF.

The chain employs TRBV5-6 and TRBJ1-5, with D maybe TRBD1 (5 bases). V was cut by 8 bases and J by 4 bases, with 16 bases left in between. Germline V CDR1 and CDR2: SGHDT, YYEEEE. CDR3 length equals 14 residues. This CDR3 reads CASHVTGTNQPQHF. CDR3 DNA sequence: TGTGCCAGTCACGTTACGGGGACGAATCAGCCCCAGCATTTT.

The rearrangement joins TRBV9 to TRBJ2-1, with 10 bases identical to TRBD1. The CDR3 spans 12 residues. V lost 6 bases and J lost 9; bases outside the gene matches: 3. From germline, CDR1 is SGDLS and CDR2 YYNGEE. DNA for the CDR3: TGTGCCAGCAACCGGGACAGGGGTGAGCAGTTCTTC. Translation gives CASNRDRGEQFF.